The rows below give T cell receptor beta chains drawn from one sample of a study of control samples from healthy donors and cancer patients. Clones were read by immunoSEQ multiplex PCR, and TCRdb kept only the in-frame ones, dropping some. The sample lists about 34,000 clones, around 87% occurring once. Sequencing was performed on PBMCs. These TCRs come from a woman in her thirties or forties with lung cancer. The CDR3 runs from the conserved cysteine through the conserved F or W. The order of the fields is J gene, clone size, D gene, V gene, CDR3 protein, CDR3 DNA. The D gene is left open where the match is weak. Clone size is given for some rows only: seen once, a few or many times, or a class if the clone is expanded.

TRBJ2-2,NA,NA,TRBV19,CASSIGVNTGELFF,TGTGCCAGTAGTATCGGGGTAAACACCGGGGAGCTGTTTTTT
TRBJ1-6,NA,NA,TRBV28,CASNPGARFLYNSPLHF,TGTGCCAGCAACCCCGGGGCCCGATTTCTCTATAATTCACCCCTCCACTTT
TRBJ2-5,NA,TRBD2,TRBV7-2,CASSLAVAGGETQYF,TGTGCCAGCAGCTTAGCGGTAGCGGGGGGGGAGACCCAGTACTTC
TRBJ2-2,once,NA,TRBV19,CASTLGATSGELFF,TGTGCCAGTACTTTGGGGGCGACGAGTGGGGAGCTGTTTTTT
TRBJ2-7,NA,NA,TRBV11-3,CASSPGTSGYEQYF,TGTGCCAGCAGCCCAGGGACCTCGGGCTACGAGCAGTACTTC
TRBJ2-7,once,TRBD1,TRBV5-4,CASSFQAGGYEQYF,TGTGCCAGCAGCTTCCAGGCAGGGGGCTACGAGCAGTACTTC
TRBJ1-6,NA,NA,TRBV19,CASSPTGAPLHF,TGTGCCAGTAGTCCCACCGGGGCACCCCTCCACTTT
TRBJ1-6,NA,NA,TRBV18,CASSLGSGYNSPLHF,TGTGCCAGCTCTCTCGGGTCGGGCTATAATTCACCCCTCCACTTT
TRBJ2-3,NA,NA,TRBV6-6,CASSYSLGADTQYF,TGTGCCAGCAGTTACTCGCTGGGGGCAGATACGCAGTATTTT
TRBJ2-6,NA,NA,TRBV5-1,CASSLAGSGANVLTF,TGCGCCAGCAGCTTGGCAGGTTCCGGGGCCAACGTCCTGACTTTC
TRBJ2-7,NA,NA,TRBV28,CASSSTGLVEQYF,TGTGCCAGCAGTTCGACCGGCCTGGTAGAGCAGTACTTC
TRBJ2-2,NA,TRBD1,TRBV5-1,CASSLDSAGGNTGELFF,TGCGCCAGCAGCTTGGATTCGGCAGGGGGGAACACCGGGGAGCTGTTTTTT
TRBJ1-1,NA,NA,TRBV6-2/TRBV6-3,CASSHQAGLPNTEAFF,TGTGCCAGCAGCCACCAGGCGGGGCTGCCGAACACTGAAGCTTTCTTT
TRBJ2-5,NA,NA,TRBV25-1,CASSESETQYF,TGTGCCAGCAGTGAATCAGAGACCCAGTACTTC
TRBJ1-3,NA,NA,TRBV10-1,CASSGLQGTGNTIYF,TGCGCCAGCAGTGGACTGCAGGGAACTGGAAACACCATATATTTT
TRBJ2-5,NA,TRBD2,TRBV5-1,CASSLGMGAGGTQETQYF,TGCGCCAGCAGCTTGGGGATGGGAGCGGGGGGTACTCAAGAGACCCAGTACTTC
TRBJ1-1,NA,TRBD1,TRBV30,CAWSAGQGVSAFF,TGTGCCTGGAGTGCGGGACAGGGGGTGAGTGCTTTCTTT
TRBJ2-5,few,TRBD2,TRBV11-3,CASSFETSGIYQETQYF,TGTGCCAGCAGCTTTGAAACTAGCGGAATCTACCAAGAGACCCAGTACTTC
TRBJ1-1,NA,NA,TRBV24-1,CATSDPKGGTEAFF,TGTGCCACCAGTGATCCGAAGGGGGGCACTGAAGCTTTCTTT
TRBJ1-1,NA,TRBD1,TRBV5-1,CASSLEGGGTEAFF,TGCGCCAGCAGCTTGGAAGGGGGCGGCACTGAAGCTTTCTTT
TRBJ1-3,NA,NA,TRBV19,CASSIIGGHGNTIYF,TGTGCCAGTAGTATCATAGGGGGTCATGGAAACACCATATATTTT
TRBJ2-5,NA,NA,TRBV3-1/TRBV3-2,CASGQAASPAETQYF,TGTGCCAGCGGCCAAGCGGCCAGTCCAGCGGAGACCCAGTACTTC
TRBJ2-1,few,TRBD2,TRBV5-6,CASSFQLARVWLEQFF,TGTGCCAGCAGCTTCCAACTAGCGCGGGTCTGGTTGGAGCAGTTCTTC
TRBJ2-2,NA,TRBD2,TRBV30,CAWSQLAGEIAGELFF,TGTGCCTGGAGTCAACTAGCGGGGGAGATCGCCGGGGAGCTGTTTTTT
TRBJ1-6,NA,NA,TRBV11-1,CASSAENRDSPLHF,TGTGCCAGCAGCGCAGAGAACAGGGATTCACCCCTCCACTTT
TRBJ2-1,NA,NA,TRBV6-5,CASRDTAYNEQFF,TGTGCCAGCCGGGACACGGCTTACAATGAGCAGTTCTTC
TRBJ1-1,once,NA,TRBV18,CASSPLLKGTNTEAFF,TGTGCCAGCTCACCACTTTTGAAGGGGACGAACACTGAAGCTTTCTTT